The present T cell receptor (beta chain) was sequenced within a study of PD-1 blockade in classical Hodgkin lymphoma (TCRdb year 2020). A note on the overall study: Nivolumab dosing was 3 mg/kg intravenously every 2 weeks, continuing until either disease progression or unacceptable toxicity. To define a peripheral blood immune signature of response to PD-1 blockade in classical Hodgkin lymphoma, the study combined TCR beta sequencing with CyTOF.

The paper as a whole reports these results and caveats: Baseline TCR diversity was reported as lower in newly diagnosed patients than in healthy donors, and lower still in relapsed/refractory patients. Lower diversity was seen in patients whose nivolumab began less than 1 year after ASCT, and these patients were left out of later analyses so that immune reconstitution would not confound the results. The study covered only a single clinical trial cohort, and the causes of the repertoire differences, possibly disease activity or prior therapy, were still not defined. CD4+ but not CD8+ TCR diversity rose significantly by C4D1 (p=0.0027 vs p=0.16), most apparent in complete responders (p=0.02). Among trial patients, those achieving complete response had baseline diversity similar to that of newly diagnosed patients, while diversity was significantly lower in partial responders and progressors.

The CDR3, from cysteine to phenylalanine, totals 16 residues. CDR3 DNA only is kept here, 48 bases in frame from base 1. CDR1 and CDR2, per the germline V gene, are MNHEY and SVGAGI. Clipping removes 4 bases from V and 1 base from J, with 5 as the unmatched junction base count. In the case of this clone: No antigen is known for it. Base-call qualities are not available, and no considerably larger clone is one nucleotide away.

Genomic DNA was isolated using the Qiagen DNeasy kit from unsorted PBMCs as well as from negatively selected CD4+ and CD8+ fractions. TCR beta CDR3 regions were amplified by immunoSEQ multiplex PCR using primers annealing to V and J segments. Amplification bias was minimized using a synthetic immune receptor repertoire, and residual bias was removed computationally after sequencing. In the original analysis: Repertoire diversity was quantified as the Shannon entropy index using custom Python scripts. The unsorted, CD4+ and CD8+ repertoires were each analyzed separately, with the exception of combined analyses, where CD4+ and CD8+ sequences were merged in silico. Clonal expansion was defined as a frequency increase of at least 2-fold after treatment compared with C1D1, and clones undetected at baseline were assigned a pseudocount of 0.5. Clones with 0 or 1 copy at C1D1 were classified as singleton clones, and clones with 2 or more copies were classified as non-singleton clones. By matching protein sequences in sorted samples from the same patient, clones expanded in unsorted samples were annotated as CD4+, CD8+ or unknown. Wilcoxon tests on paired samples were used to test diversity changes from C1D1 to C4D1. The immuneACCESS repertoire file appears here via TCRdb, limited to in-frame rearrangements. These files lack a portion of the clones; in checked studies, under half of the deficit traces to unresolved V genes, and the cause of the others is not known. The DNA was the basis for D and trimming; V, J and clone size are from that table. This sample lists about 110,000 clones; roughly nine tenths were detected once. The ten largest account for 20% of the sample.

The label giving this sample's time point can be read as: cycle 2 day 1 (C2D1) of nivolumab. All trial patients had relapsed after autologous stem cell transplantation, with cohorts A, B and C differing in prior brentuximab vedotin exposure. The trial cohort included around 60 patients with relapsed/refractory classical Hodgkin lymphoma, and each patient had a best overall response of complete response, partial response or progressive disease. Trial patients were treated with single-agent nivolumab in the multi-cohort phase II CheckMate 205 trial. An independent review committee assessed best overall response by applying the 2007 International Working Group response criteria. Trial PBMCs were collected immediately before nivolumab initiation (C1D1) and during therapy at cycle 2 day 1 and cycle 4 day 1. Peripheral blood was collected in 8 mL Vacutainer Cell Preparation Tubes, from which PBMCs were isolated by centrifugation and then cryopreserved.

The chain couples TRBV6-5 to TRBJ2-5, with 11 junctional bases fitting TRBD1. The starting material was peripheral blood mononuclear cells (PBMCs), obtained before the second cycle of nivolumab. This TCR came from a human donor with classical Hodgkin lymphoma. The CDR3 reads as follows: CASSSMDRGLQETQYF. The nucleotides read TGTGCCAGCAGTTCTATGGACAGGGGGCTCCAAGAGACCCAGTACTTC.